The 9 T cell receptor beta chains given below trace back to one sample, sequenced in a study of T cell repertoires in cytomegalovirus infection. TCRdb processed the reads anew with MiXCR; each CDR3 protein has one entry. The data show approximately 490,000 distinct CDR3 sequences, roughly 12% seen once. Specimen: PBMCs. These receptors came from a human donor in good health (CMV status not recorded). Some clones in this sample may be carry-over from other donors' samples.

The chain carries TRBV19 and TRBJ1-2; D ambiguous. CDR3 length equals 16 residues. Looked up from germline, CDR1 is LNHDA and CDR2 is SQIVND (reference sequence). Trimming left V 3 bases short and J 0 bases short, with 14 bases between. This CDR3 reads CASSISARPANYGYTF. The DNA of the CDR3 is TGTGCCAGTAGTATTTCCGCACGCCCAGCTAACTATGGCTACACCTTC.

This clonotype turned up a few times. V usage is TRBV15 and J usage is TRBJ2-1; D perhaps matches TRBD2 (6 bases). CDR3 length: 15 residues. Trimming removed 7 bases at V and 1 base at J, with 14 bases between. Germline assignment: CDR1 LNHNV and CDR2 YYDKDF (reference sequence). The CDR3 DNA follows: TGTGCCACCAAAGTTAGCGGCCATTCCTACAATGAGCAGTTCTTC. This codes for CATKVSGHSYNEQFF.

This clonotype was observed many times. The CDR3 loop is CASSPSERGEQYF. The CDR3 DNA reads as TGTGCCAGCAGCCCTTCAGAGAGGGGCGAGCAGTACTTC. The V and J genes are TRBV12-3 or TRBV12-4 and TRBJ2-7, with D possibly being TRBD1 or TRBD2 (5 bases each). The CDR3 covers 13 residues. The V and J ends lost 6 bases and 6 bases respectively, with 15 bases between them.

This clonotype appeared many times. The V call is TRBV20-1, the J call TRBJ2-7, with D hard to call. Germline lookup yields CDR1 DFQATT and CDR2 SNEGSKA (reference sequence). The CDR3 consists of 13 residues. V was clipped by 2 bases and J by 6 bases, with 14 bases between them. The CDR3 loop is CSARTAGPLEQYF. The DNA of the CDR3 is TGCAGTGCTAGAACCGCAGGACCTCTCGAGCAGTACTTC.

This clonotype was observed many times. The chain has TRBV7-6 and TRBJ1-6; D unresolved. Per the germline V gene, CDR1 is SGHVS and CDR2 is FNYEAQ. The CDR3 consists of 15 residues. Trimming left V 1 base short and J 0 bases short, with 4 bases between. Here the CDR3 reads CASSLDTSYNSPLHF. The CDR3 region has the DNA TGTGCCAGCAGCTTAGACACCTCCTATAATTCACCCCTCCACTTT.

This clonotype showed up many times. CDR3 sequence: CASTSPGADQPQHF. The CDR3 DNA reads as TGTGCCAGCACCTCTCCTGGCGCCGATCAGCCCCAGCATTTT. The rearrangement links TRBV6-1 to TRBJ1-5; the D is unclear. The CDR3 consists of 14 residues. Germline CDR1 MNHNS, CDR2 SASEGT. The ends were cut back, 7 bases at V and 5 bases at J, with 15 bases in the middle.

This clonotype appeared a few times. The rearrangement uses TRBV27 and TRBJ1-1, with D maybe TRBD1 (5 bases). Germline V CDR1 and CDR2: MNHEY, SMNVEV (reference sequence). The CDR3 runs 11 residues. V gave up 6 bases and J gave up 7 bases, with 9 bases separating them. CDR3 DNA: TGTGCCAGCAGGGGGCTTGATGAAGCTTTCTTT. Translation gives CASRGLDEAFF.

The rearrangement joins TRBV19 to TRBJ2-7, with D perhaps matching TRBD1 (5 bases). This CDR3 has 11 amino acids. Germline CDR1 reads LNHDA; CDR2 reads SQIVND (reference sequence). The V end was cut by 10 bases, the J end by 6 bases, with 13 bases between. The CDR3 region has the DNA TGTGCCACCAAAGGGGAAAGCGAGCAGTACTTC. It encodes CATKGESEQYF.

This clonotype was detected only a few times. The chain joins TRBV12-5 to TRBJ1-5; TRBD1 matches at 8 bases. Germline lookup yields CDR1 LGHNT and CDR2 FRNRAP. V shed 3 bases, J shed 6 bases, and the junction held 10 bases outside the gene matches. The CDR3 covers 16 residues. The CDR3 nucleotides are TGTGCTAGTGGTTTATGGAGCCAGGGGGCTGGTCAGCCCCAGCATTTT. Translating gives CASGLWSQGAGQPQHF.